This note documents a single T cell receptor (beta chain) sequence. The CDR3 has 17 residues. Germline lookup yields CDR1 SGHDT and CDR2 YYEEEE. Germline trimming cut 4 bases from V and 4 bases from J; bases unmatched to any gene: 14. This entry is derived from a study of blood T cell repertoires in COVID-19. Study background: Samples of COVID-19 (acute and convalescent) were obtained from the United States, Italy and Spain. The cDNA or gDNA used as material had been derived from T cells, B-cell-depleted T cells, or PBMCs.

Authors' methods: Amplification with reference gene primers provided the estimates of nucleated cell counts. Measured with immunoSEQ multiplex PCR; TCRdb has only the in-frame clones, and not every one. V and J calls and clone size are copied from that table; D and trimming were computed from the DNA. Here the sample spans 150,000 to 180,000 clones, 84% being singletons. This sequence joins TRBV5-6 and TRBJ1-1; the match to TRBD1 covers 9 bases. The sample consisted of peripheral blood. This receptor was identified in a woman aged 45-65 years with acute or convalescent COVID-19. CDR3 loop: CASSPDRGRIIGTEAFF. CDR3 DNA sequence: TGTGCCAGCAGCCCTGACAGGGGGAGGATAATTGGCACTGAAGCTTTCTTT.